Given below is one T cell receptor (beta chain) in context. The data belong to a study of early T cells in non-severe SARS-CoV-2 infection. Study-level background: Chains were unpaired, as sequencing was done on bulk RNA from unsorted whole blood.

The CDR3 runs to 14 residues. J was trimmed by 4 bases and V by 2 bases; bases with no gene match: 3. Germline V gene data show CDR1 as MNHEY and CDR2 as SMNVEV (reference sequence). Unique molecular identifier tags were affixed to discrete cDNA molecules. A single record per CDR3 protein comes from TCRdb applying MiXCR to the 5' RACE reads. The sample holds about 97,000 distinct CDR3 sequences, roughly 11% seen once. This rearrangement joins TRBV27 to TRBJ2-3; 7 bases map to TRBD2. This TCR derives from an adult who was a healthcare worker with PCR-confirmed SARS-CoV-2 infection or an uninfected control (not recorded which). Sequenced material: whole blood, taken at baseline. CDR3 sequence (DNA): TGTGCCAGCAGTTTAGCGGGAGCCCCAGATACGCAGTATTTT. This gives the protein CASSLAGAPDTQYF.